This T cell receptor beta chain was found in a study of prognosis after radiotherapy for stage I lung cancer. Study in general: Under 15 of the patients were found to have newly diagnosed primary stage I lung tumors, and about five were living with oligometastatic NSCLC after surgical resection of the primary tumor. Adenocarcinoma was the tumor type in approximately twelve patients, squamous cell carcinoma in about 7. Non-small cell lung cancer patients were all deemed medically inoperable.

Losses at the gene ends were 1 base for V and 1 base for J; bases not matched to a gene: 9. The CDR3 consists of 18 residues. Germline V gene sequence: CDR1 LNHNV, CDR2 YYDKDF (reference sequence). In this sample, this clonotype turned up many times. Genomic DNA served as the source from which two-round multiplex PCR generated TCR beta CDR3 amplicons. It was primers specific to each TRBV and TRBJ gene that first-round PCR used. One entry per CDR3 protein, called by TCRdb with MiXCR from the multiplex PCR reads. The sample contains over 45,000 distinct CDR3 sequences, 26% of which appear only once. This receptor was identified in a donor of 50 years or more with non-small cell lung cancer. J is TRBJ1-1 and V is TRBV15, with 10 bases that match TRBD1. The specimen was PBMCs, collected before or after stereotactic body radiation therapy (not recorded which). The CDR3 coding sequence is TGTGCCACCAGCAGAGGGATTGGGACAGGGGCTTCGAACACTGAAGCTTTCTTT. This codes for CATSRGIGTGASNTEAFF.